This TCR beta chain was recorded in a study of identical twins. TCRdb recomputed calls from the 5' RACE reads with MiXCR, one row per CDR3 protein. The sample shows about 340,000 distinct CDR3 sequences, about 12% of them seen only once. This clonotype was counted at least ten times. This same sample was also part of a study on yellow fever vaccine responses in identical twins.

Sequenced: CD8+ T cells sorted from blood. The clonotype originates from a woman younger than 35 in good health.

This chain's CDR3 is CASSQLTGGGSYNSPLHF. In DNA, the CDR3 is TGCGCCAGCAGCCAACTCACCGGGGGGGGTTCCTATAATTCACCCCTCCACTTT. The rearrangement links TRBV4-1 to TRBJ1-6; a possible D gene is TRBD1 (5 bases). The CDR3 runs 18 residues. The germline V gene has CDR1 MGHRA and CDR2 YSYEKL. Trimming took off 2 bases at V and 1 base at J, with 15 bases between the two ends.